What follows is one T cell receptor beta chain and its context. What it recognizes is unknown. The TCR-sequenced patients were a few responders to pembrolizumab. Here immunoSEQ multiplex PCR was the method, and the copy in TCRdb shows in-frame clones only, minus some. This sample has roughly 79,000 clones; 70% to 90% occur once, and the top ten carry approximately 5.5%. This specimen comes from a study of PD-1 blockade in mismatch repair-deficient tumors. Study-wide results and caveats: Tumor-resident clones, often absent from pretreatment blood, expanded after pembrolizumab and then contracted.

The receptor was derived from an adult with mismatch repair-deficient cancer. The sample consisted of peripheral blood, taken 44 weeks after starting pembrolizumab.

DNA of the CDR3: TGTGCCAGCAGTGTGGGTTTTGGTGGGGGCGGACCTAACACTGAAGCTTTCTTT. This codes for CASSVGFGGGGPNTEAFF. The rearrangement joins TRBV6-1 to TRBJ1-1; possibly TRBD1 for D (6 bases). The V end lost 4 bases, the J end lost 2 bases, and 23 bases lay between the germline ends. Germline loops: CDR1 MNHNS, CDR2 SASEGT. The CDR3 extends over 18 amino acids.